What follows describes a single T cell receptor beta chain. Its specificity is unknown. These data are taken from a study of cytomegalovirus exposure and HLA in healthy donors. General study findings and limits: Later analysis identified a missense DCLRE1C variant that was linked to TCR beta V- and J-gene trimming. Presence/absence analyses took donor sequencing depth as roughly uniform. Reports indicated that the classifier achieved high specificity and sensitivity in diagnosing cytomegalovirus status. A prior analysis recorded that most TCR beta V segments were productive about 87% or about 30% of the time.

Germline CDR1 reads MDHEN; CDR2 reads SYDVKM. The J segment lost 7 bases and the V segment lost 6 bases, leaving 2 bases of the junction unmatched. The CDR3 length is 12 residues. PCR amplification relied on 60 Vbeta primers (plus 13 Jbeta primers). TCRdb's table, derived via immunoSEQ multiplex PCR, lists solely in-frame clones and lacks some. Of 90,000 to 140,000 clones listed, around 80% were seen once; the top ten hold about 5.7%. V gene TRBV28 combines with J gene TRBJ2-1, with 8 bases that match TRBD1. The source material was PBMCs. The clonotype comes from a male donor in good health and CMV-seronegative. In nucleotides, the CDR3 is TGTGCCAGCAGAACAGGGGGAAATGAGCAGTTCTTC. This sequence encodes CASRTGGNEQFF.